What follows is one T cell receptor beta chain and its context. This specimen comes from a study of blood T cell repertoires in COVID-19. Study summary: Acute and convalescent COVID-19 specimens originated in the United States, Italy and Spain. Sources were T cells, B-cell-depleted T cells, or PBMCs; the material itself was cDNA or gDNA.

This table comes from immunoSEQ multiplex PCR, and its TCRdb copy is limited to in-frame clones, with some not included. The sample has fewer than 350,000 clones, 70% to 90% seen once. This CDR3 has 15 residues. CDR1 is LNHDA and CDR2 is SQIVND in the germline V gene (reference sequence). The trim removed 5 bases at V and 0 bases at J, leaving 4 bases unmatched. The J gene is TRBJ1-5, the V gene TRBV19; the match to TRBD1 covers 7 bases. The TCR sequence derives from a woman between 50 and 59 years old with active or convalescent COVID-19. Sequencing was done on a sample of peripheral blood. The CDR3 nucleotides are TGTGCCAGTAGTGTCCGACAGGGTAGCAATCAGCCCCAGCATTTT. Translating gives CASSVRQGSNQPQHF.